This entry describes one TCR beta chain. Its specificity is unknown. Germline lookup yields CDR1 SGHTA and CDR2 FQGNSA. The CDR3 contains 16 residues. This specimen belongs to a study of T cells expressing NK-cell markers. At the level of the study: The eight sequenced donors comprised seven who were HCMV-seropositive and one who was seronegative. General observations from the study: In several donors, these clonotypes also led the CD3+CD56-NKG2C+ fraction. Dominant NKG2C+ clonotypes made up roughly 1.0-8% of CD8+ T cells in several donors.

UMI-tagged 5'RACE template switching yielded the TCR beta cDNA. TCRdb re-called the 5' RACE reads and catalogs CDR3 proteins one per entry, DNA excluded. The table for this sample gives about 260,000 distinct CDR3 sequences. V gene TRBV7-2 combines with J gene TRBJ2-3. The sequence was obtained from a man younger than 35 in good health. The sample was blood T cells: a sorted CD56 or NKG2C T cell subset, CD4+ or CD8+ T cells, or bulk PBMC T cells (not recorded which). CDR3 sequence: CASSLRPDANTDTQYF.